This T cell receptor beta chain came from a study of T cells in Graves' hyperthyroidism and ophthalmopathy (dated by TCRdb to about 2019). Context from the whole study: Peripheral blood was collected at initial diagnosis, before any treatment. A discovery cohort of around 98 patients, roughly 43 with Graves' ophthalmopathy and 57 with stable Graves' hyperthyroidism, was used to find distinguishing TCR V-J signatures. Prospective prediction of ophthalmopathy was tested in an independent validation cohort consisting of fewer than 20 hyperthyroidism patients and more than 15 patients who later progressed to ophthalmopathy. The 75 to 100 discovery patients were divided at random into training and test sets in a 7:3 ratio. In about 6 Graves' hyperthyroidism patients, the study also compared T-cell repertoires from thyroid tissue with T-cell repertoires from blood. Once sampling was done, hyperthyroidism patients were given methimazole at a starting dose of 30 mg daily, whereas ophthalmopathy patients were given high-dose intravenous methylprednisolone. According to the paper, TCR Vbeta CDR3 sequencing was carried out on some 140 peripheral blood samples, which came from about 45 ophthalmopathy, under 80 hyperthyroidism and some 17 progressor patients.

Ophthalmopathy patients had moderately to severely active disease, Clinical Activity Score of at least 3, NOSPECS grade of at least 4, and duration under 3 months. The study excluded patients with uncontrolled infections, other autoimmune diseases, pregnancy or lactation. Clinical symptoms, serum thyroxine and TRAb, thyroid ultrasound, and orbital computed tomography formed the basis for the diagnoses. PBMCs were isolated from about 9.1 ml of fresh peripheral blood by Ficoll-Paque density gradient centrifugation. Trizol reagent was used to extract total RNA, and RNA quality was then checked on an Agilent 2100 Bioanalyzer. From the cysteine up to the phenylalanine, the CDR3 has a length of 13 residues. Only the CDR3 portion is preserved as DNA: 39 bases, with reading frame beginning at the first base. CDR1 and CDR2 (MDHEN, SYDVKM) derive from the germline V gene. V is shortened by 8 bases, J by 2 bases, and the region joining them spans 12 bases.

This clonotype was detected ten times or more. Its antigen is unknown. No base quality values were provided; no much bigger clone lies one nucleotide off. Broad study findings and their caveats: A 13 V-J signature model separated ophthalmopathy from stable hyperthyroidism, with about 88% sensitivity and about 81% specificity in cross-validation and 80%/75% in testing. Blood samples also contained most of the expanded thyroid clonotypes (frequency above 0.001), which suggests that blood repertoires may reflect thyroid immune responses. No statistical method was used to fix the sample size in advance, and group allocation was not hidden from the investigators. In validation, the model predicted progression to ophthalmopathy a median of about 6 months before onset, with about 71% sensitivity and about 72% specificity.

Amplification of TCR beta CDR3 regions was carried out from RNA transcripts. A first-round RT-PCR of the TCR CDR3 used the HTBI primer set with the Qiagen OneStep RT-PCR kit. The libraries were constructed in a second round of multiplex PCR and then size-selected and purified. The libraries were sequenced on an Illumina HiSeq2000 using paired-end 100 bp reads. In the original analysis: Raw data were processed with SOAPnuke, discarding reads with adapters, uncalled bases, mean Phred below 15, or no exact constant-primer or identifier match. High-quality paired reads were merged with COPE v1.2.5, and unique nucleotide sequences were defined as clonotypes. Clonotypes were aligned to IMGT TRBV, TRBD and TRBJ reference segments using MiTCR v1.1. Only V-J combinations with frequency above 0.0001, covering approximately 99% of repertoires, were analysed. A TCS score was defined as the ratio of F50 (clonal expansion) to E x V (chaos), with BLOSUM62-based TCRdist applied between CDR3 peptides within each V-J. Welch's t-statistics and random forest reduced roughly 500 V-J features to 10 to 15, which were used in a naive Bayes classifier (R e1071). The raw public reads went through TCRdb reprocessing: fastp at Q25, MiXCR clone calling, in-frame beta chains kept. CDR3 protein duplicates are merged, each entry listing the most common genes and DNA. The V and J calls, along with clone size, are taken from TCRdb and not from the paper's own processing. The sample has about 530,000 distinct CDR3 sequences on record, 15% to 20% of them singletons. The ten largest clones add up to roughly 18% of the sample.

The source of this sequence is a woman younger than 35 with Graves' ophthalmopathy. Sequencing input: blood. Recombination linked TRBV28 to TRBJ1-1; no D gene is confidently identified. The CDR3 protein is CASVTDPNTEAFF. The bases read TGTGCCAGCGTAACGGACCCTAACACTGAAGCTTTCTTT.